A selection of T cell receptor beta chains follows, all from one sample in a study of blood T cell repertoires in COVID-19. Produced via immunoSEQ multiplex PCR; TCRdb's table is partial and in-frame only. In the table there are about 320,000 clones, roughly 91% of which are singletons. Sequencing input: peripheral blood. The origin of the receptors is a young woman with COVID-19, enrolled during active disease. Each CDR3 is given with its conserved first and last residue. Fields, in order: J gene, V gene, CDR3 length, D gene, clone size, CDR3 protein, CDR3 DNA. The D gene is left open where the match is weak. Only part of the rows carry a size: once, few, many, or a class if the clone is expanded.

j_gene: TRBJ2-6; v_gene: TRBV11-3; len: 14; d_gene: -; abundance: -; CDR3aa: CASSSARGANVLTF; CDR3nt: TGTGCCAGCAGCTCCGCTAGGGGGGCCAACGTCCTGACTTTC
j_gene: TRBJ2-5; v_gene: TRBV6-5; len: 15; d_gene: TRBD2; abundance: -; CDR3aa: CASSYGSGGAGTQYF; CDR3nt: TGTGCCAGCAGTTATGGGAGCGGGGGGGCAGGGACCCAGTACTTC
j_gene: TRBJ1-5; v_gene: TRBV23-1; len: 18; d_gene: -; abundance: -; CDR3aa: CASSQSARVTGLGQPQHF; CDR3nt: TGCGCCAGCAGTCAATCCGCCCGAGTTACAGGTTTGGGTCAGCCCCAGCATTTT
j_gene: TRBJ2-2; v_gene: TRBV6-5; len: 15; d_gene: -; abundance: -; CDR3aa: CASTPRQGGIGELFF; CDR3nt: TGTGCCAGCACCCCCCGACAGGGAGGTATCGGGGAGCTGTTTTTT
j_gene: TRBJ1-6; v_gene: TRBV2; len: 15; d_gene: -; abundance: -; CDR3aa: CASSGQSHYNSPLHF; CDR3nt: TGTGCCAGCAGTGGACAGTCCCACTATAATTCACCCCTCCACTTT
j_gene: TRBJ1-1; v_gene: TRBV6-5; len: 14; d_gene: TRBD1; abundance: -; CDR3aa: CASTTDRGLTEAFF; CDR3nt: TGTGCCAGCACCACGGACAGGGGGCTCACTGAAGCTTTCTTT
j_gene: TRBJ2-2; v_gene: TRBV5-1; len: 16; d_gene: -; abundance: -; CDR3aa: CASSFRAGKQGGELFF; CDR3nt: TGCGCCAGCAGCTTTAGGGCAGGCAAGCAGGGCGGGGAGCTGTTTTTT
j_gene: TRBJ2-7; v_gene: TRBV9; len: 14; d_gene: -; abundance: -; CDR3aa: CASSLALSSYEQYF; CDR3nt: TGTGCCAGCAGTCTAGCGTTGAGCTCCTACGAGCAGTACTTC
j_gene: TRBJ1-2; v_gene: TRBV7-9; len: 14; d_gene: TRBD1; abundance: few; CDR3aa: CASSQDRGAYGYTF; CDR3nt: TGTGCCAGCAGCCAGGACAGGGGGGCATATGGCTACACCTTC
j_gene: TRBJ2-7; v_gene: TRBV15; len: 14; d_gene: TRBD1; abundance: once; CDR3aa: CATSKDRGAYEQYF; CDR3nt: TGTGCCACCAGCAAAGACAGGGGCGCCTACGAGCAGTACTTC
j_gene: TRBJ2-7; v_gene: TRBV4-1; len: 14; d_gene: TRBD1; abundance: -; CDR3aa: CASSQTQGANEQYF; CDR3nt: TGCGCCAGCAGCCAAACGCAGGGGGCAAACGAGCAGTACTTC
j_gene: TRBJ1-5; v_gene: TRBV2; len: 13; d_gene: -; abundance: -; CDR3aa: CASSGEGNQPQHF; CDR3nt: TGTGCCAGCAGTGGGGAGGGCAATCAGCCCCAGCATTTT
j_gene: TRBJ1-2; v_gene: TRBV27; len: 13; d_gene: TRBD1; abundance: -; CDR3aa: CASSPDRGYGYTF; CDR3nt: TGTGCCAGCAGCCCGGACAGGGGCTATGGCTACACCTTC
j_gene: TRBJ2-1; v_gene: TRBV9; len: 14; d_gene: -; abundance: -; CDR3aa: CASSVSGQYNEQFF; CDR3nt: TGTGCCAGCAGCGTATCTGGACAGTACAATGAGCAGTTCTTC
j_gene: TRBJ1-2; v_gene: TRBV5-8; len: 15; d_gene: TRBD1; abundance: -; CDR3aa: CASSPWTGVLYGYTF; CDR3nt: TGTGCCAGCAGCCCTTGGACAGGGGTCCTCTATGGCTACACCTTC
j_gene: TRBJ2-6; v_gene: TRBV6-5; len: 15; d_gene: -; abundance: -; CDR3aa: CASRPGGSGANVLTF; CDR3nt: TGTGCCAGCAGGCCCGGAGGGTCTGGGGCCAACGTCCTGACTTTC
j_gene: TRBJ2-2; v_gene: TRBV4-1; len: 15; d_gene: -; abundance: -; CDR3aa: CASSQEYFATGELFF; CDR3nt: TGCGCCAGCAGCCAAGAGTACTTCGCTACCGGGGAGCTGTTTTTT
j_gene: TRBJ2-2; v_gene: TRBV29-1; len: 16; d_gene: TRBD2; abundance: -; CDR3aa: CSVARLAGNRTGELFF; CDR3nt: TGCAGCGTCGCGAGACTAGCGGGGAATCGCACCGGGGAGCTGTTTTTT
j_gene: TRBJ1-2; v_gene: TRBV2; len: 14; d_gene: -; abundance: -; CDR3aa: CASSAQGGVDGYTF; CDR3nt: TGTGCCAGCAGTGCCCAGGGCGGAGTAGATGGCTACACCTTC
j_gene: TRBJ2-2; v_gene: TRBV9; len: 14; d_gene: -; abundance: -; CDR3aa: CASSVGGRAGELFF; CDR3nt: TGTGCCAGCAGCGTAGGCGGGCGGGCCGGGGAGCTGTTTTTT
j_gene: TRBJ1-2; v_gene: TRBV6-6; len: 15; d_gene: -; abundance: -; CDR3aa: CASSYASTANYGYTF; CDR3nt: TGTGCCAGCAGTTACGCCTCAACAGCTAACTATGGCTACACCTTC
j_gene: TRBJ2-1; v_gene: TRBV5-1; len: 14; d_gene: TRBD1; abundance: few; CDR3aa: CASSSRTGKAEQFF; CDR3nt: TGCGCCAGCAGCTCTAGGACAGGGAAAGCCGAGCAGTTCTTC
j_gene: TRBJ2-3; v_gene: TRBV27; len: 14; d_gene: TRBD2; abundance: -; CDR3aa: CASRFAGGPDTQYF; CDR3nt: TGTGCCAGCAGGTTCGCGGGGGGCCCCGATACGCAGTATTTT
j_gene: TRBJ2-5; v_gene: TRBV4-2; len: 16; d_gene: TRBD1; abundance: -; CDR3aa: CASSQGQGEGYETQYF; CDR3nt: TGTGCCAGCAGCCAAGGACAGGGGGAGGGGTACGAGACCCAGTACTTC
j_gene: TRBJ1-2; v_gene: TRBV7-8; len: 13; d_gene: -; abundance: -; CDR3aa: CASSLGGFYGYTF; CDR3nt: TGTGCCAGCAGCCTCGGGGGGTTCTATGGCTACACCTTC
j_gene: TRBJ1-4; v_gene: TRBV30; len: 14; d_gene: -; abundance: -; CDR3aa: CAWSVNSKKVKLFF; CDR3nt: TGTGCCTGGAGTGTTAACAGCAAAAAGGTTAAACTGTTTTTT
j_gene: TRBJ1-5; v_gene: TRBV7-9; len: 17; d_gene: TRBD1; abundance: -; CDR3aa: CASSSWDRGLSNQPQHF; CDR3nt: TGTGCCAGCAGCTCCTGGGACAGGGGGCTTAGCAATCAGCCCCAGCATTTT
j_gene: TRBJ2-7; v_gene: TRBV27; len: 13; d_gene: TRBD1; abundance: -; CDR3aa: CASSGTGPYEQYF; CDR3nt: TGTGCCAGCAGCGGGACAGGCCCTTACGAGCAGTACTTC
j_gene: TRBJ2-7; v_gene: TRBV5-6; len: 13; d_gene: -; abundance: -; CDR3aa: CASSLQDVYEQYF; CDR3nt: TGTGCCAGCAGCTTGCAGGATGTGTACGAGCAGTACTTC
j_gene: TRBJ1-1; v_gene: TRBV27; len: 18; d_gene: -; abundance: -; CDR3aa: CASSLPLITGRKPPEAFF; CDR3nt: TGTGCCAGCAGTTTACCCCTTATAACAGGACGAAAACCCCCTGAAGCTTTCTTT
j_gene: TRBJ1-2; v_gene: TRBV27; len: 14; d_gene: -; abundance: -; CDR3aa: CASSLRGNFHGYTF; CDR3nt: TGTGCCAGCAGTTTAAGGGGAAACTTTCATGGCTACACCTTC
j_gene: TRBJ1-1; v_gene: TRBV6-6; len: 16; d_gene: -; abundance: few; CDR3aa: CASSYWSGLMNTEAFF; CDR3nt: TGTGCCAGCAGTTACTGGTCGGGACTGATGAACACTGAAGCTTTCTTT
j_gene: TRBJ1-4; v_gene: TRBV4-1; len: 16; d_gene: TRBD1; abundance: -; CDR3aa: CASSQVGDRGSEKLFF; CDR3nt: TGCGCCAGCAGCCAAGTCGGGGACAGGGGAAGTGAAAAACTGTTTTTT
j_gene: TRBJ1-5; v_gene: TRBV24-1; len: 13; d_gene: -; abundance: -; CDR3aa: CATRGGRGTPQHF; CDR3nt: TGTGCCACCAGGGGTGGGCGGGGAACGCCCCAGCATTTT
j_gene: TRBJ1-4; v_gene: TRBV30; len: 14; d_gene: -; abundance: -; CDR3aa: CAWSVKLQGEKLFF; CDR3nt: TGTGCCTGGAGTGTAAAACTCCAGGGTGAAAAACTGTTTTTT
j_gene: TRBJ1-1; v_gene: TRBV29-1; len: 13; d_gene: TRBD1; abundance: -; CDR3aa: CSVSGTVNTEAFF; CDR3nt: TGCAGCGTATCGGGGACAGTAAACACTGAAGCTTTCTTT
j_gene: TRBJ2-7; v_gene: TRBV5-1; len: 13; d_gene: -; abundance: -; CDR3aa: CASSLDRAYEQYF; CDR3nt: TGCGCCAGCAGCTTGGACAGGGCCTACGAGCAGTACTTC
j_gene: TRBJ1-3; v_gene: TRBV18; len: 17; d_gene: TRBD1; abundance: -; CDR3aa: CASSVTGTALSGNTIYF; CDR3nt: TGTGCCAGCTCAGTAACCGGGACAGCACTTTCTGGAAACACCATATATTTT
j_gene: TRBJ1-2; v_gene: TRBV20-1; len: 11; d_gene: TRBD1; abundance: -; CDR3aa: CSAQGARGYTF; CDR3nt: TGCAGTGCTCAGGGGGCGCGCGGCTACACCTTC
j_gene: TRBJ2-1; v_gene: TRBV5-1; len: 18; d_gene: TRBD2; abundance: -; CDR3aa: CASSLRRTSGGHYNEQFF; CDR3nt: TGCGCCAGCAGCCTACGGAGGACTAGCGGGGGGCATTACAATGAGCAGTTCTTC
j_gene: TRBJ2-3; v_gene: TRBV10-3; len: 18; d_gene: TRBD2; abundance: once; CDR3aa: CAISAGPTGGDRTDTQYF; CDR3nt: TGTGCCATCAGTGCAGGGCCTACCGGGGGGGACCGCACAGATACGCAGTATTTT
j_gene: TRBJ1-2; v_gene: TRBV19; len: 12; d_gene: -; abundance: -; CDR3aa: CASSIGRGGYTF; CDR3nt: TGTGCCAGTAGTATCGGCAGGGGCGGCTACACCTTC
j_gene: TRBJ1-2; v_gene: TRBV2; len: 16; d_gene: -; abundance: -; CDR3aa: CASSEVGGTSNYGYTF; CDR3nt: TGTGCCAGCAGTGAAGTGGGAGGCACGTCGAACTATGGCTACACCTTC
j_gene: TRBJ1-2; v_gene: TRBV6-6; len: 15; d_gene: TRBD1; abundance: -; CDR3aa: CASRIDRADSYGYTF; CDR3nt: TGTGCCAGCAGAATCGACAGGGCAGATAGCTATGGCTACACCTTC
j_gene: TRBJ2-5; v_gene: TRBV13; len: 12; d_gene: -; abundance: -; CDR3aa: CASAGIQETQYF; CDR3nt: TGTGCCAGCGCGGGGATCCAAGAGACCCAGTACTTC
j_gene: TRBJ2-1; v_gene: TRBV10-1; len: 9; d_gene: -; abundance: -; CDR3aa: CARTVEQFF; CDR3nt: TGCGCCAGGACAGTTGAGCAGTTCTTC
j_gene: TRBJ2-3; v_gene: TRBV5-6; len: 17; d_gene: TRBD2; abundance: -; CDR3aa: CASSFRVAGGSTDTQYF; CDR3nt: TGTGCCAGCAGCTTCAGAGTAGCGGGGGGTAGCACAGATACGCAGTATTTT
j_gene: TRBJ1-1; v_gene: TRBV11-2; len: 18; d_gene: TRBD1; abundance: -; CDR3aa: CASRGIYATGQGGTEAFF; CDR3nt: TGTGCCAGCAGGGGTATTTATGCGACGGGACAGGGGGGCACTGAAGCTTTCTTT
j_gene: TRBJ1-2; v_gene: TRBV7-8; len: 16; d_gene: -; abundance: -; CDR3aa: CASSQQGLTANYGYTF; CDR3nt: TGTGCCAGCAGCCAACAGGGCCTGACAGCTAACTATGGCTACACCTTC
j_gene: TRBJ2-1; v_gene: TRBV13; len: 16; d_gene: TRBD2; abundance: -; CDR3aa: CASSFQAAGYFDEQFF; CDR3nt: TGTGCCAGCAGCTTCCAAGCAGCGGGGTATTTCGATGAGCAGTTCTTC
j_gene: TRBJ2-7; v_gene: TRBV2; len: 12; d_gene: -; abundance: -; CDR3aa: CASSSQAYEQYF; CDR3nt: TGTGCCAGCAGTAGCCAAGCCTACGAGCAGTACTTC
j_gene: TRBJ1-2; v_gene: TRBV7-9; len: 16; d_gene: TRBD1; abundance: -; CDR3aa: CASSLDWRGPNYGYTF; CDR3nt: TGTGCCAGCAGCTTAGATTGGAGGGGGCCCAACTATGGCTACACCTTC
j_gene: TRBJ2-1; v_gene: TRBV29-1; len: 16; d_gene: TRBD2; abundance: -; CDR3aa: CSVDLASGGYYNEQFF; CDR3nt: TGCAGCGTTGATTTGGCTAGCGGGGGATATTACAATGAGCAGTTCTTC